The rows below give T cell receptor beta chains drawn from one sample of a study of control samples from healthy donors and cancer patients. Using immunoSEQ multiplex PCR, the repertoire was profiled, and TCRdb retains in-frame clones only, with some absent. The data hold about 75,000 clones, with about four fifths observed a single time. The specimen was blood. The source is a man aged 50 to 59 in good health. The CDR3 runs from the conserved cysteine through the conserved F or W. A D gene is named only where the DNA matches it firmly. Some rows have no size entry. The others give once, few or many, or a class for an expanded clone.

NA	TRBV4-3	TRBJ1-1	medium-sized	CASSQDQGNTEAFF	TGCGCCAGCAGCCAAGATCAGGGGAACACTGAAGCTTTCTTT
TRBD1	TRBV6-1	TRBJ2-7	NA	CASSELSGQGAWEQYF	TGTGCCAGCAGTGAACTTTCGGGACAGGGGGCTTGGGAGCAGTACTTC
NA	TRBV6-5	TRBJ1-5	NA	CASSLTPYSNQPQHF	TGTGCCAGCAGTCTGACACCTTATAGCAATCAGCCCCAGCATTTT
NA	TRBV9	TRBJ1-2	NA	CASNREDGYTF	TGTGCCAGCAACAGGGAGGATGGCTACACCTTC
TRBD1	TRBV19	TRBJ2-6	NA	CASTRTGAISGANVLTF	TGTGCCAGTACCCGGACAGGGGCGATCTCTGGGGCCAACGTCCTGACTTTC
NA	TRBV4-3	TRBJ1-1	NA	CASSQDPIGGGTEAFF	TGCGCCAGCAGCCAAGATCCAATCGGGGGCGGCACTGAAGCTTTCTTT
NA	TRBV11-2	TRBJ2-7	NA	CASRLGRTSYEQYF	TGTGCCAGCCGGCTGGGACGGACCTCCTACGAGCAGTACTTC
NA	TRBV6-1	TRBJ2-6	NA	CASSEARHFGANVLTF	TGTGCCAGCAGTGAGGCCAGGCATTTCGGGGCCAACGTCCTGACTTTC
TRBD1	TRBV2	TRBJ2-3	NA	CASSDTTGGRDTQYF	TGTGCCAGCAGTGATACGACAGGGGGGAGGGATACGCAGTATTTT
NA	TRBV14	TRBJ2-1	NA	CASSQLQMLGNEQFF	TGTGCCAGCAGCCAACTCCAAATGCTGGGCAATGAGCAGTTCTTC
NA	TRBV5-1	TRBJ2-3	NA	CATRVRSGTDTQYF	TGCGCCACCCGAGTACGTAGTGGAACAGATACGCAGTATTTT
NA	TRBV19	TRBJ2-2	NA	CASSIEGGRGYTGELFF	TGTGCCAGTAGTATCGAGGGGGGGCGCGGATACACCGGGGAGCTGTTTTTT
NA	TRBV7-9	TRBJ1-1	once	CASSLGQSNTEAFF	TGTGCCAGCAGCTTAGGACAGTCAAACACTGAAGCTTTCTTT
NA	TRBV18	TRBJ1-1	NA	CASSLSRNTEAFF	TGTGCCAGCTCACTGTCCCGGAACACTGAAGCTTTCTTT
NA	TRBV4-2	TRBJ2-3	once	CASSPDGTFGVSDTQYF	TGTGCCAGCAGCCCAGACGGGACTTTTGGGGTTTCGGATACGCAGTATTTT
NA	TRBV5-1	TRBJ2-3	few	CASTGAGTDTQYF	TGCGCCAGCACAGGGGCAGGCACAGATACGCAGTATTTT
TRBD1	TRBV27	TRBJ2-2	few	CASSSGTANTGELFF	TGTGCCAGCAGCTCCGGGACAGCTAACACCGGGGAGCTGTTTTTT
NA	TRBV6-6	TRBJ2-2	NA	CASKLGNTGELFF	TGTGCCAGCAAGCTGGGAAACACCGGGGAGCTGTTTTTT
TRBD2	TRBV11-2	TRBJ2-2	NA	CASSVSGSSELFF	TGTGCCAGCAGCGTTAGCGGGAGTTCGGAGCTGTTTTTT
NA	TRBV20-1	TRBJ1-2	NA	CSARLNFGYTF	TGCAGTGCTAGACTCAACTTTGGCTACACCTTC
TRBD2	TRBV9	TRBJ2-1	NA	CASSSPGLENYNEQFF	TGTGCCAGCAGCTCCCCAGGACTAGAAAACTACAATGAGCAGTTCTTC
NA	TRBV9	TRBJ2-5	NA	CASSVGPNQETQYF	TGTGCCAGCAGCGTGGGTCCCAACCAAGAGACCCAGTACTTC
NA	TRBV28	TRBJ1-1	NA	CASSRTATEAFF	TGTGCCAGCAGCCGGACGGCTACTGAAGCTTTCTTT
NA	TRBV24-1	TRBJ1-2	NA	CATSDTTQGPGYGYTF	TGTGCCACCAGTGATACAACCCAGGGGCCTGGCTATGGCTACACCTTC
NA	TRBV7-6	TRBJ2-3	NA	CASKRGEVGTDTQYF	TGTGCCAGCAAAAGAGGGGAAGTTGGCACAGATACGCAGTATTTT
TRBD1	TRBV6-5	TRBJ1-2	NA	CASSYSRTGGGYGYTF	TGTGCCAGCAGTTACTCGAGGACAGGGGGCGGCTATGGCTACACCTTC
NA	TRBV28	TRBJ1-2	NA	CASSSGIANYGYTF	TGTGCCAGCAGTTCGGGGATAGCTAACTATGGCTACACCTTC
NA	TRBV12-3/TRBV12-4	TRBJ2-1	once	CASSFLDGNEQFF	TGTGCCAGCAGTTTTCTCGATGGGAATGAGCAGTTCTTC
NA	TRBV5-8	TRBJ1-1	NA	CASSLVWTSTEAFF	TGTGCCAGCAGCTTGGTTTGGACAAGCACTGAAGCTTTCTTT
TRBD2	TRBV5-5	TRBJ2-2	once	CASSRGLAGGELFF	TGTGCCAGCAGCCGAGGACTAGCGGGCGGGGAGCTGTTTTTT
NA	TRBV7-8	TRBJ2-7	few	CASSPGTRIGEQYF	TGTGCCAGCAGCCCCGGGACGCGAATCGGCGAGCAGTACTTC
NA	TRBV28	TRBJ1-1	once	CASSLRTKAFF	TGTGCCAGCAGTTTACGGACAAAAGCTTTCTTT
NA	TRBV5-1	TRBJ2-5	NA	CASSLIQQETQYF	TGCGCCAGCAGCTTAATCCAGCAAGAGACCCAGTACTTC
NA	TRBV19	TRBJ2-1	NA	CASTLGVGATYNEQFF	TGTGCCAGTACCCTAGGGGTAGGGGCCACGTACAATGAGCAGTTCTTC
TRBD1	TRBV11-2	TRBJ2-4	NA	CASSSLQGAKNIQYF	TGTGCCAGCAGCTCACTACAGGGGGCCAAAAACATTCAGTACTTC
NA	TRBV20-1	TRBJ2-7	NA	CSASRTGGLSGVEEQYF	TGCAGTGCTAGTAGAACCGGGGGACTTTCAGGAGTAGAAGAGCAGTACTTC
TRBD1	TRBV11-2	TRBJ2-5	NA	CASSSAYGTGGQETQYF	TGTGCCAGCAGCTCGGCCTACGGGACAGGGGGCCAAGAGACCCAGTACTTC
NA	TRBV7-6	TRBJ1-3	NA	CASSLVATGSGNTIYF	TGTGCCAGCAGCTTAGTGGCCACCGGCTCTGGAAACACCATATATTTT
TRBD2	TRBV5-1	TRBJ2-5	NA	CASSLVDGMASGTPQETQYF	TGCGCCAGCAGCTTGGTCGACGGTATGGCTAGCGGGACCCCCCAAGAGACCCAGTACTTC
NA	TRBV28	TRBJ1-1	NA	CASREGNTEAFF	TGTGCCAGCAGGGAGGGGAACACTGAAGCTTTCTTT
NA	TRBV4-3	TRBJ2-2	NA	CASSQEALRAGELFF	TGCGCCAGCAGCCAAGAGGCCCTGAGGGCCGGGGAGCTGTTTTTT
NA	TRBV19	TRBJ2-2	NA	CASSIQGQHTGELFF	TGTGCCAGTAGTATTCAAGGACAGCACACCGGGGAGCTGTTTTTT
TRBD2	TRBV4-2	TRBJ2-5	NA	CASSQAPTSGQETQYF	TGTGCCAGCAGCCAAGCCCCGACTAGCGGCCAAGAGACCCAGTACTTC
NA	TRBV7-9	TRBJ2-1	few	CASSTIPSRQSLAKEQFF	TGTGCCAGCAGCACAATTCCTAGCCGCCAGTCCCTCGCAAAGGAGCAGTTCTTC
TRBD1	TRBV5-4	TRBJ1-6	NA	CASSKTGGDSPLHF	TGTGCCAGCAGCAAAACAGGGGGGGACTCACCCCTCCACTTT
NA	TRBV7-9	TRBJ2-7	NA	CASSLAQGGIHYEQYF	TGTGCCAGCAGCTTAGCGCAGGGGGGAATCCACTACGAGCAGTACTTC
TRBD2	TRBV14	TRBJ2-7	NA	CASSHTSGRLYEQYF	TGTGCCAGCAGCCATACTAGCGGGAGACTCTACGAGCAGTACTTC
TRBD1	TRBV5-1	TRBJ1-5	once	CASSLGQGDQPQHF	TGCGCCAGCAGCTTGGGGCAGGGGGACCAGCCCCAGCATTTT
TRBD1	TRBV20-1	TRBJ1-6	NA	CSASALDRGSYNSPLHF	TGCAGTGCTAGTGCCCTCGACAGGGGTTCCTATAATTCACCCCTCCACTTT
NA	TRBV5-4	TRBJ1-1	NA	CASSWGTASTEAFF	TGTGCCAGCAGCTGGGGGACGGCGTCCACTGAAGCTTTCTTT